This TCR beta chain emerged from a study of Graves' ophthalmopathy and Graves' hyperthyroidism. V lost 6 bases and J 0 bases, leaving 6 bases between the germline ends. The length of the CDR3 is 12 residues. As for this clonotype: Without the conserved terminal phenylalanine or tryptophan, this CDR3 likely stems from a read error.

Ophthalmopathy not arising within 18 months of follow-up defined hyperthyroidism as stable. Beta-chain TCR CDR3 regions were amplified from RNA transcripts. Second-round multiplex PCR followed a first-round RT-PCR using HTBI primers. TCRdb reprocessed the multiplex PCR reads via MiXCR and lists one record per CDR3 protein. The sample lists roughly 36,000 distinct CDR3 sequences; 50% were seen once. This chain uses TRBV12-3 or TRBV12-4 with TRBJ2-7; D gene uncertain. Input material: peripheral blood. The TCR was taken from an adult woman with stable Graves' hyperthyroidism. The CDR3 protein is CASSRVSYEQYL. The CDR3, as DNA: TGTGCCAGCAGCCGGGTCTCCTACGAGCAGTACCTC.